This T cell receptor (beta chain) stems from a study of T cells in Graves' hyperthyroidism and ophthalmopathy. RNA transcripts yielded amplified TCR beta CDR3 regions. RT-PCR in the first round (using the HTBI primer set) targeted the TCR CDR3. One entry per CDR3 protein results from TCRdb running MiXCR on the multiplex PCR reads. In the table there are some 500,000 distinct CDR3 sequences, 15% to 20% of which are singletons. Germline V gene data show CDR1 as DFQATT and CDR2 as SNEGSKA (reference sequence). Trimming cost V 4 bases and J 5 bases; bases outside gene matches: 6. The CDR3 is 15 residues long. Lactation, pregnancy, other autoimmune disease or uncontrolled infection excluded patients. This clonotype appeared a few times.

V and J are TRBV20-1 and TRBJ2-5, with TRBD2 matching 14 bases. This TCR came from a woman in her twenties or thirties with Graves' ophthalmopathy. Sample: blood. CDR3 DNA sequence: TGCAGTGCTAAGACCGGGACTAGCGGGAGTGAGACCCAGTACTTC. It is translated as CSAKTGTSGSETQYF.